The TCR beta chain described here comes from a study of blood T cell repertoires in COVID-19. Study-wide context: Samples came from the United States, Italy and Spain, spanning acute and convalescent COVID-19. T cells, B-cell-depleted T cells, or PBMCs provided the cDNA or gDNA that served as material.

The germline V gene encodes CDR1 LGHNT and CDR2 FRNRAP. V shed 1 base, J shed 4 bases, and the junction held 12 bases outside the gene matches. The CDR3 contains 17 residues. The authors' processing: Amplified reference gene primers provided the basis for estimating nucleated cell counts. Sequencing was performed with immunoSEQ multiplex PCR; in TCRdb, only in-frame clones are kept and a portion is missing. The V and J calls and clone size are taken from that table; D and trimming were inferred from the DNA. Here the sample spans about 84,000 clones, approximately 80% being singletons. The TCR sequence derives from a man aged 70 or older with acute or convalescent COVID-19. The sequenced sample was peripheral blood. The V call is TRBV12-5, the J call TRBJ2-5; 7 nucleotides line up with TRBD2. CDR3 in amino acids: CASGLAPLGGIGETQYF. The CDR3 DNA reads TGTGCTAGTGGTTTGGCGCCCCTCGGGGGGATAGGAGAGACCCAGTACTTC.